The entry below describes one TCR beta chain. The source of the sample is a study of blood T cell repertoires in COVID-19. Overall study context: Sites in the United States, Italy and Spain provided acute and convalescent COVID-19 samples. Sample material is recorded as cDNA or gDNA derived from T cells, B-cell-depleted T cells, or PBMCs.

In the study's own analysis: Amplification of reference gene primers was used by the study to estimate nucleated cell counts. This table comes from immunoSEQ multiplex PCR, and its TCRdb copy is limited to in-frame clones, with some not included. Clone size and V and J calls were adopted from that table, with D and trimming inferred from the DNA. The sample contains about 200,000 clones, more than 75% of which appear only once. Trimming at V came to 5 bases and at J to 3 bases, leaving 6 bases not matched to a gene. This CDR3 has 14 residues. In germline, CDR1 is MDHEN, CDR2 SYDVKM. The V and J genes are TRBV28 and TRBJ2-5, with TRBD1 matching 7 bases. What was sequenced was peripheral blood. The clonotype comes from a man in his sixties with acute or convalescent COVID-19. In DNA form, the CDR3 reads TGTGCCAGCAGTACACAGGGGAAGGAAGAGACCCAGTACTTC. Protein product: CASSTQGKEETQYF.